The source of this TCR beta chain is a study of human T cells and chemical hapten exposure. Study-wide points: Sensitizing to DPC left TCRs with a frequency above 1 in 1000 unaltered.

Via MiXCR, TCRdb re-called the RACE reads, giving one row per CDR3 protein. The data hold 75,000 to 100,000 distinct CDR3 sequences, with about an eighth observed a single time. As concerns this clonotype: The antigen is undetermined.

Described time point: patch test 1, 2 weeks after DPC sensitization. Treatment specified: therapeutic diphenylcyclopropenone sensitization with weekly scalp DPC. The sequencing used whole blood, collected in connection with sensitization to the hapten diphenylcyclopropenone (DPC). The origin of this receptor is a woman aged 55-70 years with alopecia areata. Some clones in this sample may be carry-over from other donors' samples.

The CDR3 sequence is CSAVTGGQPQHF. CDR3 nucleotides: TGCAGTGCTGTCACCGGCGGTCAGCCCCAGCATTTT. The chain is built from TRBV20-1 and TRBJ1-5; D remains ambiguous. This CDR3 comprises 12 residues. V was pared by 5 bases and J by 6 bases, with 11 bases between. Germline V gene data show CDR1 as DFQATT and CDR2 as SNEGSKA (reference sequence).